This note documents a single TCR beta chain sequence. The sample belongs to a study of blood T cell repertoires in COVID-19. In the study overall: T cells, B-cell-depleted T cells, or PBMCs provided the cDNA or gDNA that served as material.

V lost 2 bases and J lost 2, with 10 bases in between. The germline CDR1 and CDR2 sequences are MGHRA and YSYEKL. CDR3 size: 15 residues. Clones were sequenced by immunoSEQ multiplex PCR, and TCRdb holds only the in-frame ones, with some missing. The sample yields around 170,000 clones, roughly 80% seen once. This sequence was found in a woman between 40 and 55 years old with acute or convalescent COVID-19. This chain joins TRBV4-1 and TRBJ1-5; D unclear. Sequencing was performed on peripheral blood. The CDR3 is CASSQITMGNQPQHF. CDR3 nucleotide sequence: TGCGCCAGCAGCCAAATAACAATGGGCAATCAGCCCCAGCATTTT.